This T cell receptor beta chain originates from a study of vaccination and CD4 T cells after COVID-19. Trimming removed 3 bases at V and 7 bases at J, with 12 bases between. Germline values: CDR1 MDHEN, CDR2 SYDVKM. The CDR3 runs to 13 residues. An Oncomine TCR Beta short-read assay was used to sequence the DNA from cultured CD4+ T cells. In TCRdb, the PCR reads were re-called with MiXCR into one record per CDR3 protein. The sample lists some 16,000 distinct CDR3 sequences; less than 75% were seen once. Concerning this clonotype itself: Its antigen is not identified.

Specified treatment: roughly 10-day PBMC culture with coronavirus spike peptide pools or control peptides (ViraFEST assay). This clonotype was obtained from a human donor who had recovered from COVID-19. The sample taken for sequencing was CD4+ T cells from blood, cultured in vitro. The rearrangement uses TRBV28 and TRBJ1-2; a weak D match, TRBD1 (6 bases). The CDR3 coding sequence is TGTGCCAGCAGTTTGCAGGGGAAACCTGGCTACACCTTC. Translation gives CASSLQGKPGYTF.